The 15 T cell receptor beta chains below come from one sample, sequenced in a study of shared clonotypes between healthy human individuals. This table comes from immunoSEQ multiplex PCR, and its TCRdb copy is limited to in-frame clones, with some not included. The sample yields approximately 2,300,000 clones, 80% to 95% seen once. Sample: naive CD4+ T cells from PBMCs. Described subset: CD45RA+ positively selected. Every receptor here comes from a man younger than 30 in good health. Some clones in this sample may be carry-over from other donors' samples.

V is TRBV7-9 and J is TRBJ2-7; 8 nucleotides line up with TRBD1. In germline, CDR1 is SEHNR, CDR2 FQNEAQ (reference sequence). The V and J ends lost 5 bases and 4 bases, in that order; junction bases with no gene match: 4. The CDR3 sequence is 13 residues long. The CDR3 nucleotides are TGTGCCAGCAGCGGACAGGGTTTTTACGAGCAGTACTTC. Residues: CASSGQGFYEQYF.

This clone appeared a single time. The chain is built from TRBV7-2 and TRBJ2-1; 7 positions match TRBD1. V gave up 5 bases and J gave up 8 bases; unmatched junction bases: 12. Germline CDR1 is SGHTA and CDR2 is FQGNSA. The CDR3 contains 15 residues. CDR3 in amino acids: CASSPQTGWYDEQFF. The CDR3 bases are TGTGCCAGCAGCCCGCAGACAGGGTGGTACGATGAGCAGTTCTTC.

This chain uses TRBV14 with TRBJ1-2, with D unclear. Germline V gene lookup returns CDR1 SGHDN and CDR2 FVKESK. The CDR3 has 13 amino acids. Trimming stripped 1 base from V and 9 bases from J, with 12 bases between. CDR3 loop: CASSQVGPGRYTF. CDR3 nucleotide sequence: TGTGCCAGCAGCCAAGTAGGACCGGGCCGCTACACCTTC.

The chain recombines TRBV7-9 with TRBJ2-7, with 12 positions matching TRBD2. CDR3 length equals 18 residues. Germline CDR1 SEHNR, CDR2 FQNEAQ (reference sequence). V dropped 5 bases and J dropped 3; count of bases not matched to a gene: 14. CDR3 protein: CASSQTLNPTSGSYEQYF. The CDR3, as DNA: TGTGCCAGCAGCCAAACTTTAAACCCGACTAGCGGGAGCTACGAGCAGTACTTC.

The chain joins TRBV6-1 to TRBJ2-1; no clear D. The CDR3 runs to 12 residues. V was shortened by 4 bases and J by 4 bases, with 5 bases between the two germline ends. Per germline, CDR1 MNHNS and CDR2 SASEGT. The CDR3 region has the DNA TGTGCCAGCAGTGTACTATACAATGAGCAGTTCTTC. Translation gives CASSVLYNEQFF.

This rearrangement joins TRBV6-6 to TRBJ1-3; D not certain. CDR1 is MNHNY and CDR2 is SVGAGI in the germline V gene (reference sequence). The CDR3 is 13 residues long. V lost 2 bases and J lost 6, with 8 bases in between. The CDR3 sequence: CASSYTTPNTIYF. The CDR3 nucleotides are TGTGCCAGCAGTTACACCACCCCAAACACCATATATTTT.

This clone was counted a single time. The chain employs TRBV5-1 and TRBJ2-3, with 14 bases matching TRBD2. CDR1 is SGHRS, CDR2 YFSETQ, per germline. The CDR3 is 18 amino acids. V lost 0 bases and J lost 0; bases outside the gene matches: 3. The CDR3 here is CASSLGTSGRPSTDTQYF. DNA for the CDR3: TGCGCCAGCAGCTTGGGGACTAGCGGGAGGCCGAGCACAGATACGCAGTATTTT.

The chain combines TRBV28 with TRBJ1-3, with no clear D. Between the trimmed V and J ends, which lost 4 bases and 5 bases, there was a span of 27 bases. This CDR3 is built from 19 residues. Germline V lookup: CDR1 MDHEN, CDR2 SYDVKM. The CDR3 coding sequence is TGTGCCAGCAGTTCCCCAAACCCGGGCGTGTCGTCCCCAAGAAACACCATATATTTT. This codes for CASSSPNPGVSSPRNTIYF.

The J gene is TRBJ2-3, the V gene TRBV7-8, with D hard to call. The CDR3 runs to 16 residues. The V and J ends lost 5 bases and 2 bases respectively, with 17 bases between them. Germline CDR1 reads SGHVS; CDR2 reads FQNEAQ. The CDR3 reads CASSQLNDWYTDTQYF. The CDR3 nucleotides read TGTGCCAGCAGCCAATTAAACGACTGGTACACAGATACGCAGTATTTT.

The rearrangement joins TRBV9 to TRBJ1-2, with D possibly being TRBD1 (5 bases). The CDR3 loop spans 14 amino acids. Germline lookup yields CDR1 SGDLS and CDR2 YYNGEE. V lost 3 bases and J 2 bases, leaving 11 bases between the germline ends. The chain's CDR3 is CASSAGLRNYGYTF. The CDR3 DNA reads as TGTGCCAGCAGCGCGGGACTTAGAAACTATGGCTACACCTTC.

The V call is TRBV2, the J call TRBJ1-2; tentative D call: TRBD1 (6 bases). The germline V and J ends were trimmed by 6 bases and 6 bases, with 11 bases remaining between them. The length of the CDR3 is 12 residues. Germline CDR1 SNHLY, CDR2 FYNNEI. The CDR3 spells CASRRGENGYTF. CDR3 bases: TGTGCCAGCAGAAGGGGGGAGAATGGCTACACCTTC.

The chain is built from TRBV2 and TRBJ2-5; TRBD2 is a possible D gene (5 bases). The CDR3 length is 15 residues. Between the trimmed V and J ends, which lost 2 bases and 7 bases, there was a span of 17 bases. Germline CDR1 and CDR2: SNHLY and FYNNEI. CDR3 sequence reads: CASSELGNHFGTQYF. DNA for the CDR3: TGTGCCAGCAGTGAACTCGGGAACCACTTCGGGACCCAGTACTTC. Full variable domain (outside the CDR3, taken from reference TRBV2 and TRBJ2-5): EPEVTQTPSHQVTQMGQEVILRCVPISNHLYFYWYRQILGQKVEFLVSFYNNEISEKSEIFDDQFSVERPDGSNFTLKIRSTKLEDSAMYFCASSELGNHFGTQYFGPGTRLLVL.

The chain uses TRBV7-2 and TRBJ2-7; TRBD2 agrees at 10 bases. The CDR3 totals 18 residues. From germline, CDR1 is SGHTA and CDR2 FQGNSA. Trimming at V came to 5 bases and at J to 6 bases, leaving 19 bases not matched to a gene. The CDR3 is CASSIFSGLAVSGGEQYF. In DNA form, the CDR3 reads TGTGCCAGCAGCATCTTCAGCGGACTAGCGGTTTCCGGAGGCGAGCAGTACTTC.

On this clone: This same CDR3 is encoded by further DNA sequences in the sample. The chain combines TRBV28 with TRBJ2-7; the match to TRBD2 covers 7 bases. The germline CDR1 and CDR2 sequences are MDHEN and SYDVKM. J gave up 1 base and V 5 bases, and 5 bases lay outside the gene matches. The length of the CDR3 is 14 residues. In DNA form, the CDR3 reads TGTGCCAGCAGTCTCCTGGGACTATCCTACGAGCAGTACTTC. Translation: CASSLLGLSYEQYF. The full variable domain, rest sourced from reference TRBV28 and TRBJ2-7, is DVKVTQSSRYLVKRTGEKVFLECVQDMDHENMFWYRQDPGLGLRLIYFSYDVKMKEKGDIPEGYSVSREKKERFSLILESASTNQTSMYLCASSLLGLSYEQYFGPGTRLTVT.

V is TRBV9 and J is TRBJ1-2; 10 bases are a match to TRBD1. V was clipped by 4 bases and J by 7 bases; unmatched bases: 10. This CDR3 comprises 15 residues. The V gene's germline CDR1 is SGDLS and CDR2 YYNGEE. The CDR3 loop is CASSFRPGQGFGYTF. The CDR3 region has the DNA TGTGCCAGCAGCTTCCGACCGGGACAGGGGTTTGGCTACACCTTC.